These 7 T cell receptor beta chains originate from one sample sequenced in a study of regulatory T cells in long-lasting Graves disease. Researchers made TCR beta libraries by using iRepertoire HTBI primers and running Arm-PCR on CDR3 regions. MiXCR, applied by TCRdb to the multiplex PCR reads, yields one record per CDR3 protein. Seen here are 350,000 to 400,000 distinct CDR3 sequences, around 15% observed once, and the top ten hold roughly 20%. Time point described: newly diagnosed GD, antithyroid drugs for less than 3 months. RNA from PBMCs was the source of the TCR library. This sample comprised peripheral blood mononuclear cells (PBMCs), obtained at new diagnosis, from a patient treated with antithyroid drugs. The receptor set was obtained from a female donor with Graves disease.

The chain links TRBV27 to TRBJ1-6; D ambiguous. CDR1 and CDR2 from the germline V gene are MNHEY and SMNVEV (reference sequence). The CDR3 runs to 13 residues. V shed 6 bases and J shed 8 bases, with 11 bases lying between them. The CDR3 sequence: CASRAVRDSPLHF. The CDR3 region has the DNA TGTGCCAGCAGGGCGGTGAGAGATTCACCCCTCCACTTT.

This clonotype was seen more than once but under ten times. The V call is TRBV20-1, the J call TRBJ2-3; 13 bases line up with TRBD2. The CDR3 loop spans 16 amino acids. Germline values: CDR1 DFQATT, CDR2 SNEGSKA (reference sequence). After removal of 3 bases from V and 4 bases from J, the junction contained 7 bases not matched to a gene. CDR3 region: CSARGLAGKGADTQYF. The CDR3 DNA sequence: TGCAGTGCTAGGGGACTAGCGGGGAAGGGCGCAGATACGCAGTATTTT.

Notes on this clonotype: This clone may be a read error of a much larger clone one base away. V usage is TRBV30 and J usage is TRBJ1-5; D perhaps matches TRBD1 (6 bases). The CDR3 sequence is 13 residues long. Germline CDR1 and CDR2: GTSNPN and SVGIG (reference sequence). This CDR3 is CAWSPDSNRPQHF. CDR3 nucleotide sequence: TGTGCCTGGAGTCCGGACAGCAATCGGCCCCAGCATTTT.

This clonotype occurred a few times. This sequence joins TRBV14 and TRBJ2-1; D remains ambiguous. Trimming left V 2 bases short and J 3 bases short, with 8 bases between. The CDR3 runs 14 residues. Per the germline V gene, CDR1 is SGHDN and CDR2 is FVKESK. This CDR3 is CASSQPGIYNEQFF. CDR3 nucleotides: TGTGCCAGCAGCCAACCCGGCATCTACAATGAGCAGTTCTTC.

The chain combines TRBV28 with TRBJ2-3; D uncertain. From germline, CDR1 is MDHEN and CDR2 SYDVKM. V lost 8 bases and J 6 bases, leaving 18 bases between the germline ends. CDR3 length: 14 residues. CDR3 protein: CASGSRRFSDTQYF. CDR3 coding DNA: TGTGCCAGCGGTAGTCGACGGTTCTCGGATACGCAGTATTTT.

This clonotype showed up just a few times. The junction and the germline gene differ at one end; a read error may be behind it. This chain joins TRBV2 and TRBJ2-7; TRBD1 matches at 7 bases. CDR3 length equals 15 residues. Germline CDR1 and CDR2: SNHLY and FYNNEI. The chain's CDR3 is CAGSDRDSYSYEQYF. Written as DNA, the CDR3 is TGTGCCGGCAGTGACCGGGACAGCTACTCCTACGAGCAGTACTTC.

This clonotype came up many times. This chain joins TRBV28 and TRBJ2-4, with TRBD2 matching 13 bases. The germline V gene encodes CDR1 MDHEN and CDR2 SYDVKM. This CDR3 has 18 residues. V shed 5 bases and J 11 bases; nucleotides not matched to a gene: 18. DNA of the CDR3: TGTGCCAGCAGTCCTCCATCCGGGACTAGCGGGATCCGACCGTTTCAGTACTTC. It yields the protein CASSPPSGTSGIRPFQYF. The entire variable domain, with the rest obtained from reference TRBV28 and TRBJ2-4, is as follows: DVKVTQSSRYLVKRTGEKVFLECVQDMDHENMFWYRQDPGLGLRLIYFSYDVKMKEKGDIPEGYSVSREKKERFSLILESASTNQTSMYLCASSPPSGTSGIRPFQYFGAGTRLSVL.